Included here is one T cell receptor beta chain sequence, with context. What it binds is not known. This sample was taken from a study of T cells in localized non-small cell lung cancer. Germline CDR1 and CDR2: MNHGY and SAAAGT. The CDR3 runs to 13 residues. Trimming removed 8 bases at V and 4 bases at J, with 14 bases between. Using immunoSEQ multiplex PCR, the repertoire was profiled, and TCRdb retains in-frame clones only, with some absent. The table includes over 3,500 clones, under 40% detected once. Regarding the study as a whole: Across samples, adjacent lung featured a median 57 of the top 100 tumor clones.

The chain has TRBV6-8 and TRBJ2-5; D unresolved. This clonotype was obtained from a male donor aged 60 or over with stage III lung adenocarcinoma. The sequenced sample was lung tumor tissue, obtained before any cancer treatment. CDR3 in DNA: TGTGCCAGCGTGGGTCCAGGCACAGAGACCCAGTACTTC. It codes for CASVGPGTETQYF.